The present entry profiles one T cell receptor (beta chain) with its context. The table came from immunoSEQ multiplex PCR; TCRdb's copy has only in-frame clones and leaves some out. The sample lists over 2 million clones; 90% to 95% were seen once. Looked up from germline, CDR1 is SGHAT and CDR2 is FQNNGV. The junction had 13 bases not matched to a gene; V was cut back by 3 bases and J by 4 bases. The CDR3 covers 17 residues. The data were obtained in a study of shared clonotypes between healthy human individuals. The receptor comes from a young man in good health. Source material: naive CD4+ T cells sorted from blood. The subset here: CD45RA+ positively selected. V and J are TRBV11-2 and TRBJ2-7; 9 nucleotides align to TRBD1. The CDR3 nucleotides read TGTGCCAGCAGCTTCAGCTTGGGTAGGGACAGGGTTTACGAGCAGTACTTC. Protein: CASSFSLGRDRVYEQYF.